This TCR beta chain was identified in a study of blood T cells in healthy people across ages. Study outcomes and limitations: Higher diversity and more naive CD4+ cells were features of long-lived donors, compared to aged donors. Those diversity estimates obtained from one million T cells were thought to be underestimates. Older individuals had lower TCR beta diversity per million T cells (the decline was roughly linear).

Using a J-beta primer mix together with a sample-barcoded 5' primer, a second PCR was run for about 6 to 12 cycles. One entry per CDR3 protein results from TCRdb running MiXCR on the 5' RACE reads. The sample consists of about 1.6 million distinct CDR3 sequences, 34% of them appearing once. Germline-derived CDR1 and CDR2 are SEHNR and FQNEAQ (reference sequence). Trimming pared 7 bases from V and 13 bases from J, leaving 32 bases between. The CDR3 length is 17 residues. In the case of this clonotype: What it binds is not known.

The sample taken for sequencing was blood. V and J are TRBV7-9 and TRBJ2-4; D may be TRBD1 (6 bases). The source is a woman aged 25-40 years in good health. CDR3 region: CASNNRRLGAGNHKQYF. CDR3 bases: TGTGCCAGCAACAACCGGCGATTGGGGGCAGGGAATCACAAGCAGTACTTC.